This T cell receptor (beta chain) is drawn from a study of OX40 agonist ivuxolimab in advanced cancers. About this clone: No antigen is known for it.

Per germline, CDR1 SQVTM and CDR2 ANQGSEA. This CDR3 is 13 amino acids long. The J segment lost 7 bases and the V segment lost 7 bases, leaving 10 bases of the junction unmatched. Regarding the study as a whole: CD8+ T cells (on average) carried more expanded clones than CD4+ T cells.

Produced via immunoSEQ multiplex PCR; TCRdb's table is partial and in-frame only. Here the sample spans approximately 100,000 clones, 75% to 95% being singletons. The chain couples TRBV29-1 to TRBJ2-3, with 8 bases aligning to TRBD2. The sample consisted of CD4+ or CD8+ T cells sorted from blood, taken in a trial of the OX40 agonist ivuxolimab. The sequence derives from an adult with an advanced solid tumor such as melanoma, head and neck, liver or kidney cancer. The CDR3 spells CSEKREKKNTQYF. In DNA, the CDR3 is TGCAGCGAGAAGCGGGAGAAGAAAAATACGCAGTATTTT.